This record concerns one T cell receptor beta chain sequence. The data stem from a study of blood T cell repertoires in COVID-19. Whole-study context: T cells, B-cell-depleted T cells, or PBMCs provided the cDNA or gDNA that served as material.

Sequencing was performed with immunoSEQ multiplex PCR; in TCRdb, only in-frame clones are kept and a portion is missing. This sample has around 400,000 clones, with roughly 86% found just once. The V segment lost 1 base and the J segment 6 bases; nucleotides outside the gene matches: 4. The CDR3 extends over 15 amino acids. Germline-derived CDR1 and CDR2 are SGHVS and FQNEAQ. This receptor was identified in a woman aged 60-75 years with COVID-19, enrolled during active disease. Input material: peripheral blood. The chain combines TRBV7-8 with TRBJ2-2; 8 nucleotides line up with TRBD1. CDR3 in DNA: TGTGCCAGCAGCTTAGGGACAGGGTTGGCCGGGGAGCTGTTTTTT. The encoded protein is CASSLGTGLAGELFF.